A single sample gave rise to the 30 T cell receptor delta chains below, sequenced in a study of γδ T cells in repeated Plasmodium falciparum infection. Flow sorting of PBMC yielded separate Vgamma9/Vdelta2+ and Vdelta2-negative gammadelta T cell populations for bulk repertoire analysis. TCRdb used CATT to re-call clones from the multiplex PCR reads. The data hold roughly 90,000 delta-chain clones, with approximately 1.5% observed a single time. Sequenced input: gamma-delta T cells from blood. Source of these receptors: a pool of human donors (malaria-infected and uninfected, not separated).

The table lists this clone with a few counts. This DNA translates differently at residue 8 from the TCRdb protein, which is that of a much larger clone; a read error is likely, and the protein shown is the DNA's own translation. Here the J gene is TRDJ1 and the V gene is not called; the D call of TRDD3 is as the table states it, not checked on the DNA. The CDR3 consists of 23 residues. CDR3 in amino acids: CALGEPQFFPPNWGIAPADKLIF. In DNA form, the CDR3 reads TGTGCTCTTGGGGAACCGCAATTCTTCCCTCCAAACTGGGGGATAGCCCCCGCCGATAAACTCATCTTT.

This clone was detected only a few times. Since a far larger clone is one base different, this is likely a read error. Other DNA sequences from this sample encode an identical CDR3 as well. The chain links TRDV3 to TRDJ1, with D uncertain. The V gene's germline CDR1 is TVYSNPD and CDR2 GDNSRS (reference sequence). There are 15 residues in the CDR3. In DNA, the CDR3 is TGTGCCCACTACGATGGGTGGAGGAGAACCGATAAACTAATCTTT. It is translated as CAHYDGWRRTDKLIF.

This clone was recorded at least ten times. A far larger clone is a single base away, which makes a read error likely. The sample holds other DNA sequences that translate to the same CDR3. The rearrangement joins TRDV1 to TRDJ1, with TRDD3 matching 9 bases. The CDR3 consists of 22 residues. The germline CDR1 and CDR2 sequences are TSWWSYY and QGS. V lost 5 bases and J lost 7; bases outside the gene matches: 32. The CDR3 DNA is TGTGCTCTTGGGATTCGCAACGTCCGTCCTACCTTACTGGGGGACCTGAGAGGTAAACTCATCTTT. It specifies CALGIRNVRPTLLGDLRGKLIF.

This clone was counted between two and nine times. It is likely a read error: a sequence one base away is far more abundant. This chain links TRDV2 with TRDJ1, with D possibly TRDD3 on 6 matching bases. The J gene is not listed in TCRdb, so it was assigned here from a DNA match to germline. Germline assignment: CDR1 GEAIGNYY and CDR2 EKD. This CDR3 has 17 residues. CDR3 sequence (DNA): TGCGCCTGTGACACCGTCGGATACCGTGGGTACACCGATAAACTCATCTTT. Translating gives CACDTVGYRGYTDKLIF.

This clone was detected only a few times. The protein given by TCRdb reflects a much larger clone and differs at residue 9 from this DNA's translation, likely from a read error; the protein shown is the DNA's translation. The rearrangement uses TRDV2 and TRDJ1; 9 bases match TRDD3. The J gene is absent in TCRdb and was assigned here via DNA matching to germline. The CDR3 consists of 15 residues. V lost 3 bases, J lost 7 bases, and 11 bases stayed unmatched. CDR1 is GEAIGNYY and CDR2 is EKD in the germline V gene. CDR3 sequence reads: CACDALLGETLKLIF. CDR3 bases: TGTGCCTGTGACGCATTACTGGGGGAGACGCTTAAACTCATCTTT.

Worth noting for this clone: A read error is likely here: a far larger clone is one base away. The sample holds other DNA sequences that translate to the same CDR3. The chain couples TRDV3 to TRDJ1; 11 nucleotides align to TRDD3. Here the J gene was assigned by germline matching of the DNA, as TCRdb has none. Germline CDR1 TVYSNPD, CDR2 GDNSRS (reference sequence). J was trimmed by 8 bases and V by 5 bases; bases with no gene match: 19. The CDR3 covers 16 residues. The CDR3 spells CAPQTRYWGISDKLIF. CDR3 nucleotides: TGTGCCCCTCAAACTAGGTACTGGGGGATAAGCGACAAACTCATCTTT.

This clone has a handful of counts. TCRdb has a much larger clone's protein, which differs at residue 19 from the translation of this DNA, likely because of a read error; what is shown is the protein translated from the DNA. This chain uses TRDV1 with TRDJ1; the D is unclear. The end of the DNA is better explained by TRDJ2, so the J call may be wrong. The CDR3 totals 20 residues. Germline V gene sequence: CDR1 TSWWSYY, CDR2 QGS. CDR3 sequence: CALGEPFQDRWIMYTDKLFF. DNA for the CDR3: TGTGCTCTTGGGGAGCCTTTCCAGGACCGGTGGATTATGTACACCGATAAACTCTTCTTT.

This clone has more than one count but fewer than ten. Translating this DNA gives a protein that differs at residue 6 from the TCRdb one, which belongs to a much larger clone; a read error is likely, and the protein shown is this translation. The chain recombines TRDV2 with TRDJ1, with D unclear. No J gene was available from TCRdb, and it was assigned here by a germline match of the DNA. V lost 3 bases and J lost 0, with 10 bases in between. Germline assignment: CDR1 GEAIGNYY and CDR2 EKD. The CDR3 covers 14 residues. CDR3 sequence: CACDPPGYTDKLIF. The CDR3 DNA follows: TGTGCCTGTGACCCTCCGGGGTACACCGATAAACTCATCTTT.

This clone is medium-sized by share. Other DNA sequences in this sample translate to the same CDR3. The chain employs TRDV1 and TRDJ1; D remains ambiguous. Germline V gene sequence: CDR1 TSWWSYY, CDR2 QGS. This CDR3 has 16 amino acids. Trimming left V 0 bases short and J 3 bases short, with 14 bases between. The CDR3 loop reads CALGELVLGRADKLIF. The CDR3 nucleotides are TGTGCTCTTGGGGAACTTGTGCTAGGGAGGGCCGATAAACTCATCTTT.

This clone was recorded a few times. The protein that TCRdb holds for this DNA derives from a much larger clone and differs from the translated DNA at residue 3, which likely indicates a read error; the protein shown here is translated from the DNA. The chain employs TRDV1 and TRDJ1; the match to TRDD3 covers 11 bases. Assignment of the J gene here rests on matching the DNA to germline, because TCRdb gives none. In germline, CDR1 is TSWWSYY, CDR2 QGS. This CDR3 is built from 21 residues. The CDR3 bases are TGTGCTCATGGGGAACTTTCCGCCCCAATGTACTGGGGGATAGACACCGATAAACTCATCTTT. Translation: CAHGELSAPMYWGIDTDKLIF.

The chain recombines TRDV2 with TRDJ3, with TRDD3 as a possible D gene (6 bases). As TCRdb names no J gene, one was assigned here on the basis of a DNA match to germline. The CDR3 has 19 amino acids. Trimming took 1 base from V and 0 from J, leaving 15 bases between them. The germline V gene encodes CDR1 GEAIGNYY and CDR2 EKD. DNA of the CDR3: TGTGCCTGTGACACGTGGTGGGGATCTAGCTCCTGGGACACCCGACAGATGTTTTTC. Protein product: CACDTWWGSSSWDTRQMFF.

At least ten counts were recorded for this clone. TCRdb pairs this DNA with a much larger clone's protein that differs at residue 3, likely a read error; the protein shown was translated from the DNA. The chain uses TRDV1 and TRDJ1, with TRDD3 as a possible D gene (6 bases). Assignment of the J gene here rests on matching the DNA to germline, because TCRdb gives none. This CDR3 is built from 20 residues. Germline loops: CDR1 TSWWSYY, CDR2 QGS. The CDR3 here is CAPGENSGPSSGVLTDKLIF. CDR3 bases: TGTGCTCCTGGGGAAAACAGCGGGCCATCCTCGGGGGTCCTCACCGATAAACTCATCTTT.

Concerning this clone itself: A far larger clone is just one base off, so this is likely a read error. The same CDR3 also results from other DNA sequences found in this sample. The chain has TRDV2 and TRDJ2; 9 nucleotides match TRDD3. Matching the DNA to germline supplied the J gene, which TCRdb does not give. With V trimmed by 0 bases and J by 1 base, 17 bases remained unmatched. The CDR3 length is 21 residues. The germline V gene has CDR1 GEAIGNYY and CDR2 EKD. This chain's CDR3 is CACDTFLDWGTRAYLTAQLFF. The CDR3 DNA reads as TGTGCCTGTGACACCTTCCTTGACTGGGGGACAAGGGCTTATTTGACAGCACAACTCTTCTTT.

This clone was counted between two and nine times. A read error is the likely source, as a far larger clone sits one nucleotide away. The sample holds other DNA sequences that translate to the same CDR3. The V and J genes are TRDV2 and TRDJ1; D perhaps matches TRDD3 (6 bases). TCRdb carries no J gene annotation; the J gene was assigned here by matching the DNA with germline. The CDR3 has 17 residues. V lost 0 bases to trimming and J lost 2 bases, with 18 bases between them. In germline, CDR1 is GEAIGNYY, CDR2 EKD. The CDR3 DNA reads TGTGCCTGTGACACCGTGGGCCTAGGGGATCCTACCGATAAACTCATCTTT. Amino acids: CACDTVGLGDPTDKLIF.

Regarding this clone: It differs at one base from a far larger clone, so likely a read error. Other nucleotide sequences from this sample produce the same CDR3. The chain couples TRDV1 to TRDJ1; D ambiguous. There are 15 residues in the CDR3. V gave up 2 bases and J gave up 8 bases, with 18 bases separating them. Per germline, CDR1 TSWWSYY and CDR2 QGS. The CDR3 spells CALGEVVVRSDKLIF. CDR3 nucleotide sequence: TGTGCTCTTGGGGAAGTGGTAGTCCGCTCAGACAAACTCATCTTT.

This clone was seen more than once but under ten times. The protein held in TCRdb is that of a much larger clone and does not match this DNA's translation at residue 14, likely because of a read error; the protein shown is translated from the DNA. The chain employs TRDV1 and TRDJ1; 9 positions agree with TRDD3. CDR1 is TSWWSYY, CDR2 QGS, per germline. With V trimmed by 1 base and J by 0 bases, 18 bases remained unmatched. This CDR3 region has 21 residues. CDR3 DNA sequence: TGTGCTCTTGGGGAACGCCGGGGCTGGGGGATCCCCCTCAGTAACACCGATAAACTCATCTTT. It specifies CALGERRGWGIPLSNTDKLIF.

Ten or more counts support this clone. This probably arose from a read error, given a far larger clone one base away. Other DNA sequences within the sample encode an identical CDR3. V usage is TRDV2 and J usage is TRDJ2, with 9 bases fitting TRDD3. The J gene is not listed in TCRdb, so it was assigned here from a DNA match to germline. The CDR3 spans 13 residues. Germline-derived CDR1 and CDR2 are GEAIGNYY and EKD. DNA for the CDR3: TGTGCCTGCGACACCTGGGGGATAGCACAACTCTTCTTT. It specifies CACDTWGIAQLFF.

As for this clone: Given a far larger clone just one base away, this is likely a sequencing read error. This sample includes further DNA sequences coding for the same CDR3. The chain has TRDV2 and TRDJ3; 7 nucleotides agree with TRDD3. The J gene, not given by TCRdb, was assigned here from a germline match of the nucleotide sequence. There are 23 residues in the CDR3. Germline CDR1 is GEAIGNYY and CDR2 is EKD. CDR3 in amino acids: CACDTGRVPVLGTHSWDTRQMFF. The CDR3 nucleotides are TGTGCCTGTGACACCGGACGCGTTCCCGTACTGGGGACCCACTCCTGGGACACCCGGCAGATGTTTTTC.

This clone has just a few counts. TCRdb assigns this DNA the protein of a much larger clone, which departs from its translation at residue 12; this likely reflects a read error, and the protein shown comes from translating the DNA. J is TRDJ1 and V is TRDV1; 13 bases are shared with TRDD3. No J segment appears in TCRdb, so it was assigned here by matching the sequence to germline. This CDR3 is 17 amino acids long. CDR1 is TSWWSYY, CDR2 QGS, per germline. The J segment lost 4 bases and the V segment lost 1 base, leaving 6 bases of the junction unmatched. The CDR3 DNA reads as TGTGCTCTTGGGGAACGAATACTGGGGGATACGTGCGATAAACTCATCTTT. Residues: CALGERILGDTCDKLIF.

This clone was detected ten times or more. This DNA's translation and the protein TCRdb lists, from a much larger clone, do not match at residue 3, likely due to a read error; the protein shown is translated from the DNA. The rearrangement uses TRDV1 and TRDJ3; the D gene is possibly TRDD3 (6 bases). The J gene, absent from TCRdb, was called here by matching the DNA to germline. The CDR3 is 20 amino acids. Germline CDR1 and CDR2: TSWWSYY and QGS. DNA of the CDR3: TGTGCTATTGGGGGCCGACCAAGACCTGAGCGGTCCTGGGACACCCGACAGATGTTTTTC. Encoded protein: CAIGGRPRPERSWDTRQMFF.

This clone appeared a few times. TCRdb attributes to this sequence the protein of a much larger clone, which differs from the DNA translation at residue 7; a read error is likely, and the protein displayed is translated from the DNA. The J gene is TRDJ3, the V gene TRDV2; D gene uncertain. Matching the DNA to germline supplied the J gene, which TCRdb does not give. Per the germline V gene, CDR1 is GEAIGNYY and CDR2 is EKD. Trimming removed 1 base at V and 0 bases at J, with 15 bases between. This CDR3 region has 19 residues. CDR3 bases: TGTGCCTGTGACACTGGGCGATTCGGGAGCTCCTGGGACACCCGACAGATGTTTTTC. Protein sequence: CACDTGRFGSSWDTRQMFF.

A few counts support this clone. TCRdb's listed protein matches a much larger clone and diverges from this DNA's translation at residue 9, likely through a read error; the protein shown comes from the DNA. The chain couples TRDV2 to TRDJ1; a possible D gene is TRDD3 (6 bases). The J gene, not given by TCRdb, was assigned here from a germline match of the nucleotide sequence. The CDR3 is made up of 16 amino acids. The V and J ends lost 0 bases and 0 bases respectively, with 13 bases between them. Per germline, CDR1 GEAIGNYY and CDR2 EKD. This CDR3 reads CACDTRGGGNTDKLIF. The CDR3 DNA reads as TGTGCCTGTGACACCCGTGGTGGGGGCAACACCGATAAACTCATCTTT.

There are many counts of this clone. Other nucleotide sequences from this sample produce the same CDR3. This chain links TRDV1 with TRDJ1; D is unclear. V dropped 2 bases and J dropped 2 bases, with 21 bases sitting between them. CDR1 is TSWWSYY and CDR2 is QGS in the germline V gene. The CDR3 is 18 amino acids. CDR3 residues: CALGEVQGVRTATDKLIF. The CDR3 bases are TGTGCTCTTGGGGAAGTCCAAGGGGTAAGGACGGCAACCGATAAACTCATCTTT.

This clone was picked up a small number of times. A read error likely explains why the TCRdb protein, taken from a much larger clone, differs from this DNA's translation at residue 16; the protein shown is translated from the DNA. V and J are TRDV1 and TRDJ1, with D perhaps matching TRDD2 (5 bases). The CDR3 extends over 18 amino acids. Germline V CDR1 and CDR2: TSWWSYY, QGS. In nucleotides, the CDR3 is TGTGCTCTTGGGGAAGGGAGACCGCTTCCGACCAACACCGATAAACCCATCTTT. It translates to CALGEGRPLPTNTDKPIF.

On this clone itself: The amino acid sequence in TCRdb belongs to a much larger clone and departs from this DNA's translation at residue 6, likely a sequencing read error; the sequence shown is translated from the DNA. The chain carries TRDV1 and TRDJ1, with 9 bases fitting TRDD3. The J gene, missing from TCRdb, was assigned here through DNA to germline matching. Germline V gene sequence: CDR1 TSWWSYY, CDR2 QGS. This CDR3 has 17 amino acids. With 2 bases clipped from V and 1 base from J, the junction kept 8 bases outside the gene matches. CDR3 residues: CALGENWGSPLTDKLIF. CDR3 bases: TGTGCTCTTGGGGAAAACTGGGGGAGCCCCCTCACCGATAAACTCATCTTT.

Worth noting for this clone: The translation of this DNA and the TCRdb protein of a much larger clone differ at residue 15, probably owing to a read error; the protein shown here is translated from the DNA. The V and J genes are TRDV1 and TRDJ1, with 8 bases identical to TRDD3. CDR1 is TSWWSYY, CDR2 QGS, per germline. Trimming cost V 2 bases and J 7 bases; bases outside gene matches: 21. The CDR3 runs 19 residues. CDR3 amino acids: CALGEVLSVRGYQKRKLIF. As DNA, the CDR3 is TGTGCTCTTGGGGAAGTGTTATCCGTGAGGGGATACCAGAAACGTAAACTCATCTTT.

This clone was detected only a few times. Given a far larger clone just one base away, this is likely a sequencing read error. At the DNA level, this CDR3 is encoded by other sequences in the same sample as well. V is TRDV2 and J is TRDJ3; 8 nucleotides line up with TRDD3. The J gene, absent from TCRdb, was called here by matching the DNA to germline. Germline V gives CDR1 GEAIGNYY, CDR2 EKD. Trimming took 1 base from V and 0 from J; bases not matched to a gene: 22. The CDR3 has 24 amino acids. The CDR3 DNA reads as TGTGCCTGTGACACGGTGGAGGAACTGGGGGGTACCCGGGGAATCTCCTGGGACACCCGACAGATGTTTTTC. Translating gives CACDTVEELGGTRGISWDTRQMFF.

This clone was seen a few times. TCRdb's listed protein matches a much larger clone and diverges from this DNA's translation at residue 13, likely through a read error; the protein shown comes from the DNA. The CDR3 sequence: CAFRVLFGYTDKPIF. In nucleotides, the CDR3 is TGTGCCTTCCGAGTCTTATTTGGTTACACCGATAAACCCATCTTT. V usage is TRDV3 and J usage is TRDJ1, with D unclear. The V gene's germline CDR1 is TVYSNPD and CDR2 GDNSRS (reference sequence). The CDR3 consists of 15 residues.

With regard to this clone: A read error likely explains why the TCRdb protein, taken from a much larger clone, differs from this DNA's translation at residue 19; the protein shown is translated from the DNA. The CDR3 DNA is TGTGCTCTTGGGGAACTACCCTGCCTTCCCAAGACTCTCTGGGGGACCCCTCCCAATAAACTCATCTTT. Protein product: CALGELPCLPKTLWGTPPNKLIF. The gene calls are TRDV1 and TRDJ1; 8 nucleotides line up with TRDD3. Assignment of the J gene here rests on matching the DNA to germline, because TCRdb gives none. The length of the CDR3 is 23 residues. V lost 0 bases, J lost 6 bases, and 30 bases stayed unmatched. Germline V gene sequence: CDR1 TSWWSYY, CDR2 QGS.

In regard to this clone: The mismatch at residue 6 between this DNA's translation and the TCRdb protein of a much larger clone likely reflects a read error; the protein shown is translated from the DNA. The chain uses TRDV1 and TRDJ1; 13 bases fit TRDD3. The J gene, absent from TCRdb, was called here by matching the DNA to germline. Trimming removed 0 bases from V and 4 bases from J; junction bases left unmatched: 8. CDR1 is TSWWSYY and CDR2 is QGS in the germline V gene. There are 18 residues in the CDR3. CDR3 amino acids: CALGELYWGIRRGDKLIF. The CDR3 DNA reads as TGTGCTCTTGGGGAACTGTACTGGGGGATACGCCGGGGCGATAAACTCATCTTT.